The next 18 T cell receptor beta chains were all read from a single sample in a study of glioma-infiltrating T cells after dendritic cell vaccination. Time point here: after dendritic cell vaccination, including at tumor progression/relapse. Method: immunoSEQ multiplex PCR; TCRdb's copy keeps in-frame clones and lacks some. This table has approximately 90,000 clones, roughly 77% appearing once. Sequenced material: blood, taken after dendritic cell vaccination. These receptors were taken from a human donor with glioblastoma.

This chain connects TRBV4-1 to TRBJ1-2; D not certain. Germline V gene lookup returns CDR1 MGHRA and CDR2 YSYEKL. Trimming pared 4 bases from V and 0 bases from J, leaving 24 bases between. This CDR3 contains 19 residues. The CDR3: CASSPSPILARMANYGYTF. CDR3 nucleotides: TGCGCCAGCAGCCCCTCCCCCATACTGGCCAGGATGGCTAACTATGGCTACACCTTC.

Written as DNA, the CDR3 is TGTGCCAGTAGTATGGGGGGGCAGAGCAATCAGCCCCAGCATTTT. This gives the protein CASSMGGQSNQPQHF. The rearrangement links TRBV19 to TRBJ1-5; maybe TRBD1 (6 bases). Trimming stripped 3 bases from V and 1 base from J, with 10 bases between. Germline lookup yields CDR1 LNHDA and CDR2 SQIVND (reference sequence). The CDR3 spans 15 residues.

The J gene is TRBJ2-7, the V gene TRBV19; 10 bases agree with TRBD1. The CDR3 length is 15 residues. Germline V gives CDR1 LNHDA, CDR2 SQIVND (reference sequence). Losses at the gene ends were 8 bases for V and 12 bases for J; bases not matched to a gene: 19. CDR3 in amino acids: CASCGLLGQGHLRYV. For the CDR3, the DNA is TGTGCCAGTTGCGGTCTTTTGGGACAGGGGCATCTAAGGTACGTC.

The chain combines TRBV6-6 with TRBJ1-5; 7 bases line up with TRBD1. The CDR3 has 13 residues. Looked up from germline, CDR1 is MNHNY and CDR2 is SVGAGI (reference sequence). Germline trimming cut 7 bases from V and 2 bases from J; bases unmatched to any gene: 2. CDR3 bases: TGTGCCAGCATCGGACAGGGCAATCAGCCCCAGCATTTT. This translates into CASIGQGNQPQHF.

Here the CDR3 DNA reads TGTGCCACCAGCAGAGATTCGCTAGCGGGAGGGGTTGTGAGCGAGCAGTACGTC. It specifies CATSRDSLAGGVVSEQYV. The chain employs TRBV15 and TRBJ2-7; 12 bases match TRBD2. Germline V gives CDR1 LNHNV, CDR2 YYDKDF (reference sequence). Unmatched junction bases numbered 12, after V lost 0 bases and J lost 6 bases. The CDR3 has 18 residues.

V and J are TRBV7-9 and TRBJ2-1, with D possibly being TRBD2 (7 bases). Germline CDR1 and CDR2: SEHNR and FQNEAQ (reference sequence). V was clipped by 3 bases and J by 4 bases, with 10 bases between them. The CDR3 loop spans 14 amino acids. The CDR3 DNA is TGTGCCAGCAGCTTTGGGGGGGCTTACAATGAGCAGTTCTTC. The encoded protein is CASSFGGAYNEQFF.

This chain connects TRBV7-3 to TRBJ2-3; a weak D match, TRBD2 (5 bases). The length of the CDR3 is 15 residues. The germline V and J ends were trimmed by 1 base and 0 bases, with 8 bases remaining between them. Germline V CDR1 and CDR2: SGHTA, FQGTGA. In DNA form, the CDR3 reads TGTGCCAGCAGCTTAAACAGCGGAAGCACAGATACGCAGTATTTT. It yields the protein CASSLNSGSTDTQYF.

This clone is a singleton in its sample. The rearrangement joins TRBV15 to TRBJ1-4; no firm D call. Trimming left V 3 bases short and J 0 bases short, with 5 bases between. CDR3 length: 14 residues. Germline CDR1 is LNHNV and CDR2 is YYDKDF (reference sequence). CDR3 region: CATSSRTTNEKLFF. The CDR3 nucleotides are TGTGCCACCAGCAGCAGAACAACTAATGAAAAACTGTTTTTT.

CDR3 bases: TGTGCCAGCAGTCTACAGGGGTTGAATTCACCCCTCCACTTT. Translated, it gives CASSLQGLNSPLHF. The chain is built from TRBV6-5 and TRBJ1-6; TRBD1 aligns across 7 bases. Germline V lookup: CDR1 MNHEY, CDR2 SVGAGI. The junction had 5 bases not matched to a gene; V was cut back by 5 bases and J by 7 bases. The CDR3 is 14 amino acids.

The chain employs TRBV18 and TRBJ2-7; a possible D gene is TRBD2 (5 bases). Germline lookup yields CDR1 KGHSH and CDR2 LQKENI. The CDR3 has 14 amino acids. V dropped 1 base and J dropped 6 bases, with 13 bases sitting between them. CDR3 nucleotide sequence: TGTGCCAGCTCACCACGGGCTTCAGGAGGCGAGCAGTACGTC. Translated: CASSPRASGGEQYV.

The chain combines TRBV19 with TRBJ1-5; 7 nucleotides match TRBD1. Looked up from germline, CDR1 is LNHDA and CDR2 is SQIVND (reference sequence). J gave up 2 bases and V 6 bases, and 7 bases lay outside the gene matches. CDR3 length: 15 amino acids. CDR3 sequence reads: CASRPTGSGNQPQHF. Here the CDR3 DNA reads TGTGCCAGTAGACCGACAGGGAGCGGCAATCAGCCCCAGCATTTT.

This clone was seen a handful of times. This chain links TRBV5-1 with TRBJ2-1; a possible D gene is TRBD1 (6 bases). V was clipped by 0 bases and J by 4 bases, with 11 bases between them. The germline V gene has CDR1 SGHRS and CDR2 YFSETQ. CDR3 length: 15 residues. CDR3 coding DNA: TGCGCCAGCAGCTTGGCTCAGGGGACGTACAATGAGCAGTTCTTC. It translates to CASSLAQGTYNEQFF.

J is TRBJ2-3 and V is TRBV10-3; D may be TRBD2 (5 bases). V lost 7 bases and J 2 bases, leaving 13 bases between the germline ends. CDR3 size: 14 residues. Germline values: CDR1 ENHRY, CDR2 SYGVKD. This CDR3 is CAIKEAGNTDTQYF. The CDR3 DNA reads as TGTGCCATCAAAGAGGCGGGTAACACAGATACGCAGTATTTT.

The gene calls are TRBV2 and TRBJ1-5; 7 nucleotides agree with TRBD1. Trimming took 6 bases from V and 0 from J; bases not matched to a gene: 11. This CDR3 region has 17 residues. Germline CDR1 reads SNHLY; CDR2 reads FYNNEI. The chain's CDR3 is CASSPRTGLVSNQPQHF. As DNA, the CDR3 is TGTGCCAGCAGCCCCAGGACAGGCCTCGTTAGCAATCAGCCCCAGCATTTT.

This clone was seen once. J is TRBJ2-3 and V is TRBV2, with 8 nucleotides matching TRBD1. The junction had 8 bases not matched to a gene; V was cut back by 7 bases and J by 2 bases. The CDR3 sequence is 15 residues long. Germline V gene data show CDR1 as SNHLY and CDR2 as FYNNEI. The CDR3 DNA reads TGTGCCAGCATCAAGGACAGGGATTTCACAGATACGCAGTATTTT. It translates to CASIKDRDFTDTQYF. Supplemented by reference TRBV2 and TRBJ2-3, the full variable domain reads EPEVTQTPSHQVTQMGQEVILRCVPISNHLYFYWYRQILGQKVEFLVSFYNNEISEKSEIFDDQFSVERPDGSNFTLKIRSTKLEDSAMYFCASIKDRDFTDTQYFGPGTRLTVL.

This clone was seen a few times. CDR3 sequence: CASSLEGRATGELFF. Here the CDR3 DNA reads TGTGCCAGCAGCTTAGAGGGCAGGGCCACCGGGGAGCTGTTTTTT. The rearrangement joins TRBV11-3 to TRBJ2-2, with D tentatively TRBD1 (5 bases). From germline, CDR1 is SGHNT and CDR2 YENEEA. This CDR3 is built from 15 residues. V was shortened by 0 bases and J by 4 bases, with 9 bases between the two germline ends.

The chain is built from TRBV4-2 and TRBJ2-1; weak D call: TRBD2 (6 bases). The ends were cut back, 0 bases at V and 5 bases at J, with 11 bases in the middle. This CDR3 is 15 amino acids long. CDR1 is LGHNA, CDR2 YNFKEQ, per germline. The DNA for the CDR3 is TGTGCCAGCAGCCAAGAAGGGGACTTTCACAATGAGCAGTTCTTC. Translated, it gives CASSQEGDFHNEQFF.

The V and J genes are TRBV25-1 and TRBJ2-2, with 7 bases aligning to TRBD1. CDR1 and CDR2 from the germline V gene are MGHDK and SYGVNS. After removal of 8 bases from V and 4 bases from J, the junction contained 16 bases not matched to a gene. This CDR3 contains 17 residues. This CDR3 reads CASAEPPGQRSTGELFF. The CDR3 DNA reads as TGTGCCAGCGCGGAACCCCCGGGACAGAGATCCACCGGGGAGCTGTTTTTT.